The T cell receptor (beta chain) described here comes from a study of T-cell reconstitution after alpha-beta-depleted transplantation in children. General observations from the study: For some patients, TCRbeta diversity was high at day 60 because of recipient T cells and thymic progenitors that survived. T-cell counts and diversity were attributed mostly to newly produced T cells one year after transplant.

Preparing the TCRbeta library involved the use of unique molecular identifiers. MiXCR was run by TCRdb on the PCR reads, yielding one entry per CDR3 protein. This sample yields about 47,000 distinct CDR3 sequences, of which about 47% are seen a single time; around two fifths belongs to the top ten. The CDR3 totals 15 residues. CDR1 is LGHNA and CDR2 is YSLEER in the germline V gene. The count of this clonotype is one. Its antigen is currently unknown. This may arise from a read error, as a much more abundant clone is one base away. The sample was peripheral blood, taken before TCRalphabeta/CD19-depleted stem cell transplant. This chain uses TRBV4-3 with TRBJ2-1, with unresolved D. The TCR was taken from a boy younger than two with SCID, due to receive a stem cell transplant. The CDR3 nucleotides read TGCGCCAGCGGCCAAGTGGCATCCCGCTACAATGAGCAGTTCTTC. Protein product: CASGQVASRYNEQFF.